These T cell receptor beta chains were read from a single sample in a study of cytomegalovirus exposure and HLA in healthy donors. Profiled with immunoSEQ multiplex PCR; TCRdb holds only in-frame clones, not every one. Among some 150,000 clones listed, about two thirds were seen once. The sample comprised PBMCs. The receptors derive from a woman aged 40 to 50 in good health and CMV-seronegative. The CDR3 runs from the conserved cysteine through the conserved F or W. Fields, in order: CDR3 protein, CDR3 DNA, D gene, V gene, J gene, clone size. A D gene is named only where the DNA matches it firmly. A clone size is listed for some rows: how often the clone was seen (once, few, many), or a class if it is expanded.

CASSPLQYSYEQYF	TGTGCCAGCAGCCCACTCCAATACTCCTACGAGCAGTACTTC	NA	TRBV6-5	TRBJ2-7	NA
CASSQRRGYHEQYF	TGCGCCAGCAGCCAAAGAAGGGGCTACCACGAGCAGTACTTC	NA	TRBV4-3	TRBJ2-7	NA
CASSPRDRGMNTEAFF	TGTGCCAGTAGTCCCCGGGACAGGGGGATGAACACTGAAGCTTTCTTT	TRBD1	TRBV19	TRBJ1-1	few
CASGGLAGASYGQYF	TGTGCCAGCGGGGGACTAGCGGGGGCCTCCTACGGGCAGTACTTC	TRBD2	TRBV2	TRBJ2-7	NA
CASSVDRQGNNQPQHF	TGTGCCAGCAGTGTAGACCGACAGGGTAATAATCAGCCCCAGCATTTT	TRBD1	TRBV6-1	TRBJ1-5	few
CSVEPGFMNTEAFF	TGCAGCGTTGAACCAGGCTTTATGAACACTGAAGCTTTCTTT	NA	TRBV29-1	TRBJ1-1	NA
CASSSDTNTEAFF	TGTGCCAGCAGCTCAGATACGAACACTGAAGCTTTCTTT	NA	TRBV7-3	TRBJ1-1	few
CASSIKGRAEAFF	TGTGCCAGTAGTATAAAGGGCAGGGCGGAAGCTTTCTTT	NA	TRBV19	TRBJ1-1	few
CAISESEGLRYGYTF	TGTGCCATCAGTGAGTCGGAGGGCCTCCGCTATGGCTACACCTTC	NA	TRBV10-3	TRBJ1-2	few
CASSGGTSGVSYEQYF	TGTGCCAGCAGCGGGGGGACTAGCGGGGTCTCCTACGAGCAGTACTTC	TRBD2	TRBV7-9	TRBJ2-7	NA
CASSWGQGLYNEQFF	TGTGCCAGCAGCTGGGGACAGGGTCTCTACAATGAGCAGTTCTTC	TRBD1	TRBV7-2	TRBJ2-1	NA
CASSAVAYTDTQYF	TGTGCCAGCAGTGCGGTAGCCTACACAGATACGCAGTATTTT	NA	TRBV2	TRBJ2-3	NA
CAGLSGNTIYF	TGTGCCGGCCTCTCTGGAAACACCATATATTTT	NA	TRBV7-9	TRBJ1-3	NA
CASSLGGTRESYEQYF	TGTGCCAGCAGCTTAGGTGGGACTAGAGAGTCCTACGAGCAGTACTTC	TRBD2	TRBV5-4	TRBJ2-7	NA
CASSRTTSGEETQYF	TGTGCCAGCAGTCGGACGACTAGCGGAGAGGAGACCCAGTACTTC	TRBD2	TRBV6-5	TRBJ2-5	NA
CSVPDRGGYTF	TGCAGCGTCCCGGACAGGGGTGGCTACACCTTC	TRBD1	TRBV29-1	TRBJ1-2	NA
CASSQDPGQGIYGYTF	TGTGCCAGCAGCCAAGATCCGGGACAGGGGATCTATGGCTACACCTTC	TRBD1	TRBV4-2	TRBJ1-2	NA
CASFENYGYTF	TGTGCCAGCTTCGAGAACTATGGCTACACCTTC	NA	TRBV28	TRBJ1-2	NA
CASMGGSPTEAFF	TGCGCCAGCATGGGTGGGAGTCCGACTGAAGCTTTCTTT	NA	TRBV10-2	TRBJ1-1	few
CASSIGTGGTEAFF	TGTGCCAGTAGTATAGGGACAGGTGGAACTGAAGCTTTCTTT	TRBD1	TRBV19	TRBJ1-1	NA
CASSLSLGQKGGYTF	TGCGCCAGCAGCTTGAGCCTGGGACAGAAAGGCGGCTACACCTTC	TRBD1	TRBV5-1	TRBJ1-2	NA
CASSRQGGQPQHF	TGTGCCAGCAGCAGACAGGGGGGGCAGCCCCAGCATTTT	TRBD1	TRBV7-3	TRBJ1-5	few
CASRAEDRGFGNTIYF	TGTGCCAGCAGGGCGGAGGACAGGGGCTTCGGAAACACCATATATTTT	TRBD1	TRBV2	TRBJ1-3	NA
CASSVEYGGLSTDTQYF	TGTGCCAGCAGCGTAGAGTACGGGGGTCTTAGCACAGATACGCAGTATTTT	NA	TRBV9	TRBJ2-3	NA
CASSPDRMNTEAFF	TGTGCCAGCTCCCCGGACAGGATGAACACTGAAGCTTTCTTT	TRBD1	TRBV18	TRBJ1-1	NA
CASSLRGTYEQYF	TGCGCCAGCAGCCTGAGAGGGACCTACGAGCAGTACTTC	NA	TRBV5-1	TRBJ2-7	NA
CASRERGGVYEQYF	TGTGCCAGCAGAGAGCGGGGGGGCGTCTACGAGCAGTACTTC	TRBD2	TRBV28	TRBJ2-7	NA
CASSEVGARGDTQYF	TGTGCCAGCAGTGAGGTAGGGGCGCGAGGAGATACGCAGTATTTT	NA	TRBV6-4	TRBJ2-3	NA
CASSDEVGYTF	TGTGCCAGCAGTGACGAGGTTGGCTACACCTTC	NA	TRBV2	TRBJ1-2	NA
CASSMSRRGRADTQYF	TGTGCCAGTAGTATGAGCCGCAGGGGGCGCGCAGATACGCAGTATTTT	TRBD1	TRBV19	TRBJ2-3	NA
CASSRDKDQPQHF	TGTGCCAGCAGCCGGGACAAGGATCAGCCCCAGCATTTT	NA	TRBV6-6	TRBJ1-5	NA
CASSYPSTNEKLFF	TGTGCCAGCAGTTACCCGTCAACTAATGAAAAACTGTTTTTT	NA	TRBV6-6	TRBJ1-4	NA
CASSVVAENSPLHF	TGTGCCAGCAGCGTAGTGGCAGAAAATTCACCCCTCCACTTT	NA	TRBV9	TRBJ1-6	NA
CAGTLGSRSNTEAFF	TGTGCCGGTACCCTCGGTTCACGGAGTAACACTGAAGCTTTCTTT	NA	TRBV19	TRBJ1-1	once
CASSSPLQGARGEQYF	TGTGCCAGCAGCTCTCCTCTACAGGGGGCGCGGGGTGAGCAGTACTTC	TRBD1	TRBV7-9	TRBJ2-7	NA
CASSSGTGVSTEAFF	TGTGCCAGCAGTTCCGGGACAGGGGTATCCACTGAAGCTTTCTTT	TRBD1	TRBV5-4	TRBJ1-1	NA
CASRTGAGNTIYF	TGTGCCAGCAGGACAGGTGCTGGAAACACCATATATTTT	NA	TRBV28	TRBJ1-3	NA
CAAGTGSFGEQYF	TGTGCGGCCGGGACAGGGAGTTTTGGCGAGCAGTACTTC	TRBD1	TRBV19	TRBJ2-7	NA
CASSPPPGGIYEQYF	TGTGCCAGCTCACCGCCCCCCGGGGGAATCTACGAGCAGTACTTC	NA	TRBV18	TRBJ2-7	once
CASSSQGLVTEAFF	TGTGCCAGCAGCTCCCAGGGGCTGGTCACTGAAGCTTTCTTT	NA	TRBV7-2	TRBJ1-1	NA
CASSLPIRDRVSLGTEAFF	TGTGCCAGCAGCTTGCCGATCAGGGACAGGGTGTCCCTCGGGACTGAAGCTTTCTTT	TRBD1	TRBV5-6	TRBJ1-1	few
CASSQNRLYTEAFF	TGTGCCAGCAGCCAAAACAGACTATACACTGAAGCTTTCTTT	NA	TRBV14	TRBJ1-1	NA
CASSPSPETEAFF	TGTGCCAGCTCCCCATCCCCCGAGACTGAAGCTTTCTTT	NA	TRBV18	TRBJ1-1	NA
CASTRGGSYEQYF	TGTGCCAGCACCCGAGGGGGCTCCTACGAGCAGTACTTC	NA	TRBV6-1	TRBJ2-7	NA
CASSLGTGALNTGELFF	TGTGCCAGCAGCTTAGGTACAGGGGCCCTAAACACCGGGGAGCTGTTTTTT	TRBD1	TRBV11-2	TRBJ2-2	NA
CASGPDRARVDTQYF	TGTGCTAGTGGCCCAGACAGGGCGAGGGTAGATACGCAGTATTTT	TRBD1	TRBV12-5	TRBJ2-3	once
CASSWPDRPVYEQYF	TGTGCCAGCAGCTGGCCGGACAGGCCGGTATACGAGCAGTACTTC	TRBD1	TRBV5-6	TRBJ2-7	NA
CASTLQGARNGYTF	TGTGCCAGCACCTTACAGGGGGCAAGGAATGGCTACACCTTC	TRBD1	TRBV5-4	TRBJ1-2	NA
CASSLLRETGELFF	TGTGCCAGCAGCTTGCTAAGGGAGACCGGGGAGCTGTTTTTT	NA	TRBV5-8	TRBJ2-2	few
CASTGGGWDYGYTF	TGTGCCAGCACGGGGGGAGGGTGGGACTATGGCTACACCTTC	NA	TRBV2	TRBJ1-2	NA
CASSLGGYGYTF	TGTGCCAGCAGTTTGGGGGGCTATGGCTACACCTTC	NA	TRBV28	TRBJ1-2	NA
CASSSRGAVRNEKLFF	TGTGCCAGCAGTTCTCGGGGGGCCGTCCGGAATGAAAAACTGTTTTTT	NA	TRBV6-5	TRBJ1-4	few
CASRPTGGKTEAFF	TGTGCCAGCCGACCGACAGGAGGAAAGACTGAAGCTTTCTTT	NA	TRBV2	TRBJ1-1	NA
CASSLTGTEAFF	TGTGCCAGCAGCTTGACAGGAACTGAAGCTTTCTTT	NA	TRBV27	TRBJ1-1	NA
CAISEGVELYGYTF	TGTGCCATCAGTGAAGGGGTGGAGCTCTATGGCTACACCTTC	NA	TRBV10-3	TRBJ1-2	NA
CASSPPGAGVETQYF	TGTGCCAGCAGCCCGCCTGGGGCGGGGGTGGAGACCCAGTACTTC	TRBD2	TRBV11-2	TRBJ2-5	NA